Presented here are 13 T cell receptor beta chains from one specimen sequenced in a study of blood T cell repertoires in COVID-19. Assay used: immunoSEQ multiplex PCR; TCRdb lists only in-frame clones, some missing. The sample includes fewer than 350,000 clones, roughly nine tenths of them seen just once. Sequencing was performed on PBMCs or T cells enriched from blood (not recorded which). These receptors all stem from a woman in her 40s who had recovered from COVID-19.

The V and J genes are TRBV19 and TRBJ1-5; D gene uncertain. The germline CDR1 and CDR2 sequences are LNHDA and SQIVND (reference sequence). The CDR3 loop spans 17 amino acids. Trimming removed 3 bases from V and 0 bases from J, with 15 bases in between. The CDR3 DNA reads as TGTGCCAGTAGTATTAAGGTACCGGGGTATAGCAATCAGCCCCAGCATTTT. This translates into CASSIKVPGYSNQPQHF.

This chain connects TRBV7-2 to TRBJ2-3, with D tentatively TRBD2 (6 bases). The V end lost 2 bases, the J end lost 0 bases, and 6 bases lay between the germline ends. The germline V gene has CDR1 SGHTA and CDR2 FQGNSA. CDR3 size: 14 residues. The CDR3 spells CASSLSGSTDTQYF. The CDR3 bases are TGTGCCAGCAGCTTAAGCGGGAGCACAGATACGCAGTATTTT.

This sequence joins TRBV7-2 and TRBJ1-1; D perhaps matches TRBD1 (6 bases). Trimming stripped 5 bases from V and 7 bases from J, with 17 bases between. This CDR3 spans 14 amino acids. Germline CDR1 SGHTA, CDR2 FQGNSA. The CDR3 DNA is TGTGCCAGCAGCCATCGGACAGCTCTAATTGAAGCTTTCTTT. Encoded protein: CASSHRTALIEAFF.

The V and J genes are TRBV6-5 and TRBJ1-2; D is ambiguous. The CDR3 totals 11 residues. The germline gives CDR1 MNHEY, CDR2 SVGAGI. V was pared by 6 bases and J by 6 bases, with 8 bases between. The CDR3: CASSSLDGYTF. The CDR3, as DNA: TGTGCCAGCAGCTCCCTTGATGGCTACACCTTC.

The gene calls are TRBV27 and TRBJ1-2; weak D call: TRBD1 (5 bases). The CDR3 totals 13 residues. Trimming took off 4 bases at V and 1 base at J, with 7 bases between the two ends. In germline, CDR1 is MNHEY, CDR2 SMNVEV (reference sequence). CDR3 nucleotide sequence: TGTGCCAGCAGTTCCAGGGTTAACTATGGCTACACCTTC. Translation gives CASSSRVNYGYTF.

This clone was observed a few times. The chain employs TRBV7-3 and TRBJ2-7, with TRBD2 matching over 13 bases. There are 13 residues in the CDR3. Germline CDR1 SGHTA, CDR2 FQGTGA. J was trimmed by 5 bases and V by 5 bases; bases with no gene match: 0. The CDR3 DNA follows: TGTGCCAGCAGCACTAGCGGGGGGGACGAGCAGTACTTC. Its translation: CASSTSGGDEQYF.

J is TRBJ1-1 and V is TRBV7-2; maybe TRBD1 (5 bases). The CDR3 extends over 16 amino acids. V gave up 3 bases and J gave up 3 bases, with 17 bases separating them. The germline gives CDR1 SGHTA, CDR2 FQGNSA. CDR3 sequence (DNA): TGTGCCAGCAGCTTTAGAGCCTCGCCAGGGTACACTGAAGCTTTCTTT. The encoded protein is CASSFRASPGYTEAFF.

The genes are TRBV27 and TRBJ1-1, with D possibly TRBD1 on 5 matching bases. Trimming left V 0 bases short and J 0 bases short, with 11 bases between. The CDR3 has 16 residues. Germline lookup yields CDR1 MNHEY and CDR2 SMNVEV (reference sequence). CDR3 nucleotide sequence: TGTGCCAGCAGTTTATCTTCGGGGGTTCTGAACACTGAAGCTTTCTTT. This translates into CASSLSSGVLNTEAFF.

The V gene is TRBV24-1, the J gene TRBJ2-5; 8 bases are shared with TRBD1. The CDR3 consists of 12 residues. CDR1 and CDR2 (germline): KGHDR, SFDVKD. The junction had 1 base not matched to a gene; V was cut back by 5 bases and J by 6 bases. The CDR3 DNA reads TGTGCCACCAGTGGGGACAGGAAGACCCAGTACTTC. It yields the protein CATSGDRKTQYF.

J is TRBJ1-1 and V is TRBV6-5; the D is unclear. The ends were cut back, 7 bases at V and 0 bases at J, with 12 bases in the middle. The length of the CDR3 is 14 residues. Germline V CDR1 and CDR2: MNHEY, SVGAGI. CDR3 protein: CASILGPMNTEAFF. The DNA of the CDR3 is TGTGCCAGCATCCTGGGCCCAATGAACACTGAAGCTTTCTTT.

This chain links TRBV5-5 with TRBJ1-1, with unresolved D. Germline V lookup: CDR1 SGHKS, CDR2 YYEKEE (reference sequence). V shed 4 bases and J shed 9 bases, with 10 bases lying between them. CDR3 length: 11 amino acids. The CDR3 reads CASSPDIQAFF. CDR3 DNA: TGTGCCAGCAGCCCAGACATCCAAGCTTTCTTT.

The rearrangement links TRBV2 to TRBJ1-5, with 9 bases identical to TRBD1. Germline CDR1 and CDR2: SNHLY and FYNNEI. V lost 6 bases and J lost 0; bases outside the gene matches: 6. The CDR3 loop spans 16 amino acids. The CDR3 is CASSRDRVYSNQPQHF. DNA for the CDR3: TGTGCCAGCAGCCGGGACAGGGTTTATAGCAATCAGCCCCAGCATTTT.

This clone was seen a few times. The chain combines TRBV29-1 with TRBJ2-1, with TRBD2 matching over 8 bases. V shed 4 bases, J shed 8 bases, and the junction held 10 bases outside the gene matches. Germline V CDR1 and CDR2: SQVTM, ANQGSEA. The CDR3 extends over 14 amino acids. CDR3 region: CSVARGSGIDEQFF. CDR3 DNA: TGCAGCGTTGCCCGGGGTAGCGGGATCGATGAGCAGTTCTTC.